The clone carrying this T cell receptor beta chain is a singleton in its sample. Its cognate antigen is unknown. This PCR relied on a set of 60 Vbeta primers and 13 Jbeta primers. TCRdb's copy holds only in-frame clones and misses some; the assay was immunoSEQ multiplex PCR. The repertoire holds 95,000 to 100,000 clones, 65% to 85% seen once, with 1.5% to 2% in the top ten. The data originate from a study of cytomegalovirus exposure and HLA in healthy donors. Whole-study findings and limits: It emerged from a later analysis that several of the most significant clusters appeared to be linked to common viral pathogens.

Germline V CDR1 and CDR2: SGHTA, FQGNSA. V was pared by 5 bases and J by 6 bases, with 5 bases of the junction left unmatched. The CDR3 spans 13 residues. Sequencing was performed on PBMCs. The sequence derives from a middle-aged woman in good health and CMV-seronegative. V is TRBV7-2 and J is TRBJ2-3; the match to TRBD2 covers 7 bases. CDR3 loop: CASSLYSGDTQYF. DNA of the CDR3: TGTGCCAGCAGCCTGTATAGCGGGGATACGCAGTATTTT.